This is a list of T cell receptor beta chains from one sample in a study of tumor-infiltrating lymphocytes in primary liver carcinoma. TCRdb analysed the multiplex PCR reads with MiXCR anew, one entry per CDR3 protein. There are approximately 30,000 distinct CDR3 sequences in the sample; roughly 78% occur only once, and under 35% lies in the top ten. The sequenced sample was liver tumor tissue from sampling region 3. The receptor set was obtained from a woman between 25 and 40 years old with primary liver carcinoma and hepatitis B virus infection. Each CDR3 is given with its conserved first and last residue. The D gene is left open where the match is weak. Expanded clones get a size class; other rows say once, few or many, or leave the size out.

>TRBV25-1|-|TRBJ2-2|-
CALHGASSSYTGELFF
TGTGCCCTTCATGGCGCTTCATCGTCTTACACCGGGGAGCTGTTTTTC
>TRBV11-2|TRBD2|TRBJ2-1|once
CASNLESGSVGEQFF
TGTGCCAGCAACTTAGAGAGCGGGAGTGTGGGTGAGCAGTTCTTC
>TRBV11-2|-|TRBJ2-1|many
CASSLETGMGEQFF
TGTGCCAGCAGCTTGGAAACCGGGATGGGAGAGCAGTTCTTC
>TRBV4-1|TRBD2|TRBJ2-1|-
CARSHGTTSGRVYNEQFF
TGCGCCAGGAGCCATGGCACTACCAGCGGGAGGGTATACAATGAGCAGTTCTTC
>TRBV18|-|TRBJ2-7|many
CASTNRVSSYEQYF
TGTGCCAGCACAAACAGGGTGAGCTCCTACGAGCAGTACTTC
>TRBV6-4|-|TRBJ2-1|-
CANSDSDNNEQFF
TGTGCCAACAGTGACTCGGACAACAATGAGCAGTTCTTC
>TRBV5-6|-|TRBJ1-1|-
CARSLWGRRGAFF
TGTGCCAGGAGCCTTTGGGGCCGCAGGGGAGCTTTCTTT
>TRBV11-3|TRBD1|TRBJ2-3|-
CAITSWSLDRGTDTQYF
TGTGCCATCACCTCTTGGTCCCTTGACAGGGGCACAGATACGCAGTATTTT
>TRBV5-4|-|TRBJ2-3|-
CASSVDGHPPPRDTQCF
TGCGCCAGCAGCGTAGACGGACACCCTCCACCCAGAGATACGCAGTGTTTT
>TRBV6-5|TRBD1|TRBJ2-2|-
CASSPGTGFTGKLFF
TGTGCCAGCAGTCCGGGGACAGGGTTCACAGGGAAGCTGTTTTTT
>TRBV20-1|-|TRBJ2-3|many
CSARDPSVETDTQYF
TGCAGTGCTAGAGATCCTAGCGTAGAGACAGATACGCAGTATTTT
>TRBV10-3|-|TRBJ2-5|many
CAIRQDGQETQYF
TGTGCCATCAGGCAGGATGGCCAAGAGACCCAGTACTTC
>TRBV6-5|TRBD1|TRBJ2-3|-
CANSYRAGGMDTQYF
TGTGCCAACAGTTACAGGGCAGGGGGCATGGATACACAGTATTTT
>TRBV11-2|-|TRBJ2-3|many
CASSLDQGYTDMQYF
TGTGCCAGCAGCTTAGATCAGGGCTACACAGATATGCAGTATTTT
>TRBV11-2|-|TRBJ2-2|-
CVNSLVRYGELFF
TGTGTCAACAGCTTAGTGCGTTACGGGGAGCTGTTTTTT
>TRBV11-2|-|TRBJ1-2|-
CASNLDGTAGRGYTF
TGTGCCAGCAACTTAGATGGGACGGCGGGGAGAGGCTACACCTTC
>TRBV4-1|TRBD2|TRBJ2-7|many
CASSQDGGGRDEQYF
TGCGCCAGCAGCCAAGATGGCGGGGGGCGCGACGAGCAGTACTTC
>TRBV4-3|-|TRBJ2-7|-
CANSQDLARVINEQYF
TGCGCCAACAGCCAAGATTTGGCGAGAGTCATCAATGAGCAGTACTTC
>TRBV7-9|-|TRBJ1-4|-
CASSDYNPQAGEKLFF
TGTGCCAGCAGCGACTACAACCCTCAAGCGGGCGAAAAACTGTTTTTT
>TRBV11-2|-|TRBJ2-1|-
CASRQVRRGIEQFF
TGTGCCAGCAGACAAGTTCGGAGGGGAATTGAGCAGTTCTTC
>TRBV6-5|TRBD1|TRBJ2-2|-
CASSLRTGFTGELFF
TGTGCCAGCAGTTTGCGGACAGGGTTCACCGGTGAGCTGTTTTTT
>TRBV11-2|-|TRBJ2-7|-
CAISPAVSYEQYF
TGTGCCATCAGCCCGGCAGTATCTTACGAGCAGTACTTC
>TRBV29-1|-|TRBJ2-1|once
CSVWDSYNEQFF
TGCAGCGTTTGGGATAGCTACAATGAGCAGTTCTTC
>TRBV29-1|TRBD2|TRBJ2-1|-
CSAVGLADYNEQFF
TGCAGCGCCGTCGGTCTAGCGGACTACAATGAGCAGTTCTTC
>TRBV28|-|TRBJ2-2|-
CASSIYGRENTWELFF
TGTGCCAGCAGTATATACGGGAGAGAGAACACCTGGGAGCTGTTTTTT
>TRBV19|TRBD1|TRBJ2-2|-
CASSIWTGELLF
TGTGCCAGTAGTATTTGGACAGGGGAGCTGTTGTTT
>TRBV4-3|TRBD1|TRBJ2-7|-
CASSQAVAGGHISYEQYF
TGTGCCAGCAGCCAAGCTGTGGCAGGGGGTCACATTAGCTACGAGCAGTACTTC